Included here is one TCR beta chain sequence, with context. V was cut by 10 bases and J by 8 bases, with 18 bases left in between. CDR1 is MNHEY and CDR2 is SVGAGI in the germline V gene. The CDR3 loop spans 13 amino acids. A single record per CDR3 protein comes from TCRdb applying MiXCR to the RT-PCR reads. Among more than 550,000 distinct CDR3 sequences listed, over 12% were seen once. This TCR derives from a female donor in good health, serving as a healthy control. This sequence joins TRBV6-5 and TRBJ1-3, with D unclear. Sequencing input: memory CD4+ T cells from blood. DNA of the CDR3: TGTGCCACTAGCGCGGGTGCGGGCTACACCATATATTTT. Translation: CATSAGAGYTIYF.